The following is a TCR beta chain sequence with its context. Other DNA sequences in this sample translate to the same CDR3. This sample is part of a study of blood T cell repertoires in COVID-19. Study as a whole: The United States, Italy and Spain provided the acute and convalescent COVID-19 samples. The cDNA or gDNA used as material had been derived from T cells, B-cell-depleted T cells, or PBMCs.

The CDR3 spans 14 residues. V was clipped by 4 bases and J by 1 base; unmatched bases: 0. CDR1 is ENHRY and CDR2 is SYGVKD in the germline V gene. Study processing details: Estimated nucleated cell counts came from reference gene primer amplification. Method: immunoSEQ multiplex PCR; TCRdb's copy keeps in-frame clones and lacks some. V, J and clone size are taken as reported in that table, and D and trimming were inferred from the DNA itself. In the table there are roughly 270,000 clones, nearly 90% of which are singletons. The sample consisted of peripheral blood. The genes are TRBV10-3 and TRBJ2-2; 7 nucleotides align to TRBD1. The receptor comes from a man aged 18 to 30 with active or convalescent COVID-19. DNA for the CDR3: TGTGCCATCAGTGGACAGGGGAACACCGGGGAGCTGTTTTTT. It translates to CAISGQGNTGELFF.